This passage covers 21 T cell receptor beta chains from one sample sequenced in a study of CD8 T cells in ankylosing spondylitis. TCRdb fed the 5' RACE reads into MiXCR, producing one record per CDR3 protein. The sample shows more than 25,000 distinct CDR3 sequences, nearly 5.5% of them seen only once. Sequencing input: blood, either unsorted or a sorted T cell fraction (not recorded which). The receptors originated from a female donor with ankylosing spondylitis or in good health (not recorded which).

This clonotype came up a few times. The rearrangement uses TRBV9 and TRBJ2-2; unclear D gene. The CDR3 length is 15 residues. Germline CDR1 and CDR2: SGDLS and YYNGEE. V lost 0 bases and J lost 1, with 7 bases in between. The CDR3 coding sequence is TGTGCCAGCAGCGTAGATCAAATGAACACCGGGGAGCTGTTTTTT. Translation: CASSVDQMNTGELFF.

The table lists this clonotype with many counts. This chain joins TRBV9 and TRBJ2-1; 9 nucleotides line up with TRBD1. The CDR3 totals 15 residues. V was pared by 0 bases and J by 9 bases, with 7 bases of the junction left unmatched. Per the germline V gene, CDR1 is SGDLS and CDR2 is YYNGEE. CDR3 coding DNA: TGTGCCAGCAGCGTAGAGGACAGGGGATGGGGTGAGCAGTTCTTC. This translates into CASSVEDRGWGEQFF.

This clonotype was seen just once. The chain recombines TRBV9 with TRBJ1-2; 7 nucleotides align to TRBD1. Looked up from germline, CDR1 is SGDLS and CDR2 is YYNGEE. The CDR3 has 14 residues. The V gene end was trimmed by 4 bases and the J gene end by 6 bases; junction bases not matched to a gene: 9. In DNA form, the CDR3 reads TGTGCCAGCAGCACCTCGGACAGGATTGATGGCTACACCTTC. Residues: CASSTSDRIDGYTF. Filled out from reference TRBV9 and TRBJ1-2, the complete variable domain reads DSGVTQTPKHLITATGQRVTLRCSPRSGDLSVYWYQQSLDQGLQFLIQYYNGEERAKGNILERFSAQQFPDLHSELNLSSLELGDSALYFCASSTSDRIDGYTFGSGTRLTVV.

This clonotype is judged medium-sized. The CDR3 loop is CATPRLTTGGRNTEAFF. The CDR3 DNA sequence: TGTGCCACCCCCCGCCTTACGACGGGGGGGAGGAACACTGAAGCTTTCTTT. V gene TRBV19 combines with J gene TRBJ1-1, with D perhaps matching TRBD1 (5 bases). Trimming removed 10 bases at V and 1 base at J, with 25 bases between. The CDR3 covers 17 residues. Germline V gives CDR1 LNHDA, CDR2 SQIVND (reference sequence).

This clonotype was seen at least ten times. The chain uses TRBV9 and TRBJ2-2; 10 nucleotides match TRBD2. The germline gives CDR1 SGDLS, CDR2 YYNGEE. J lost 1 base, V lost 4 bases, and 4 bases had no gene match. This CDR3 has 16 amino acids. The CDR3 loop is CASSPRLAGNTGELFF. As DNA, the CDR3 is TGTGCCAGCAGCCCTCGACTAGCGGGGAACACCGGGGAGCTGTTTTTT.

This clonotype showed up just a few times. The rearrangement joins TRBV9 to TRBJ2-7, with 11 bases identical to TRBD2. V lost 3 bases to trimming and J lost 2 bases; unmatched junction nucleotides: 13. The CDR3 is 18 amino acids. Germline CDR1 SGDLS, CDR2 YYNGEE. CDR3 in amino acids: CASSADSRPGLAAYEQYF. The CDR3, as DNA: TGTGCCAGCAGCGCGGATTCCCGACCGGGACTAGCGGCCTACGAGCAGTACTTC.

This clonotype was counted between two and nine times. J is TRBJ2-3 and V is TRBV9, with a tentative D call TRBD2 (6 bases). Germline CDR1 and CDR2: SGDLS and YYNGEE. The V end lost 0 bases, the J end lost 4 bases, and 9 bases lay between the germline ends. The CDR3 covers 14 residues. CDR3 residues: CASSVAAGPDTQYF. The CDR3, as DNA: TGTGCCAGCAGCGTAGCTGCGGGGCCAGATACGCAGTATTTT.

V gene TRBV9 combines with J gene TRBJ2-1; TRBD2 matches 14 bases. The CDR3 consists of 16 residues. Germline assignment: CDR1 SGDLS and CDR2 YYNGEE. J was trimmed by 7 bases and V by 4 bases; bases with no gene match: 7. The CDR3 coding sequence is TGTGCCAGCAGCAGATCCGGGACTAGCGGGAGAAATGAGCAGTTCTTC. This encodes CASSRSGTSGRNEQFF.

This clonotype has just a few counts. This chain links TRBV11-2 with TRBJ2-6; no clear D. Germline CDR1 SGHAT, CDR2 FQNNGV. Trimming removed 1 base from V and 0 bases from J, with 4 bases in between. The CDR3 contains 15 residues. The CDR3 region is CASSLGLSGANVLTF. In DNA form, the CDR3 reads TGTGCCAGCAGCTTAGGGCTCTCTGGGGCCAACGTCCTGACTTTC. Supplemented by reference TRBV11-2 and TRBJ2-6, the full variable domain reads EAGVAQSPRYKIIEKRQSVAFWCNPISGHATLYWYQQILGQGPKLLIQFQNNGVVDDSQLPKDRFSAERLKGVDSTLKIQPAKLEDSAVYLCASSLGLSGANVLTFGAGSRLTVL.

This clonotype was detected ten times or more. The chain combines TRBV9 with TRBJ2-5, with TRBD2 matching 10 bases. V was clipped by 4 bases and J by 1 base; unmatched bases: 10. In germline, CDR1 is SGDLS, CDR2 YYNGEE. CDR3 length: 17 residues. In nucleotides, the CDR3 is TGTGCCAGCAGCCCCACCGGCCGGACTAGCGGCCAAGAGACCCAGTACTTC. It encodes CASSPTGRTSGQETQYF.

This clonotype was counted ten times or more. The chain links TRBV9 to TRBJ1-5; 8 nucleotides match TRBD1. Germline V gives CDR1 SGDLS, CDR2 YYNGEE. V lost 2 bases, J lost 1 base, and 8 bases stayed unmatched. This CDR3 is 17 amino acids long. DNA of the CDR3: TGTGCCAGCAGCGTGAGATACAGGGGGGTGAGCAATCAGCCCCAGCATTTT. It is translated as CASSVRYRGVSNQPQHF. The variable domain in full, completed from reference TRBV9 and TRBJ1-5, reads DSGVTQTPKHLITATGQRVTLRCSPRSGDLSVYWYQQSLDQGLQFLIQYYNGEERAKGNILERFSAQQFPDLHSELNLSSLELGDSALYFCASSVRYRGVSNQPQHFGDGTRLSIL.

This chain connects TRBV9 to TRBJ1-3; possible D gene TRBD1, 5 bases. V lost 0 bases to trimming and J lost 2 bases, with 6 bases between them. Germline CDR1 is SGDLS and CDR2 is YYNGEE. CDR3 size: 14 residues. CDR3 nucleotide sequence: TGTGCCAGCAGCGTAGGACAGACTGGAAACACCATATATTTT. It translates to CASSVGQTGNTIYF.

At least ten counts were recorded for this clonotype. The rearrangement links TRBV9 to TRBJ2-2, with D perhaps matching TRBD1 or TRBD2 (6 bases each). Per germline, CDR1 SGDLS and CDR2 YYNGEE. The CDR3 contains 15 residues. Trimming shortened V by 5 bases and J by 1 base, and 12 bases separated the two germline ends. The CDR3 here is CASSLAGQNTGELFF. The CDR3 bases are TGTGCCAGCAGTCTCGCGGGACAGAACACCGGGGAGCTGTTTTTT.

This clonotype was counted at least ten times. V and J are TRBV9 and TRBJ1-3; a weak D match, TRBD1 (5 bases). Trimming pared 4 bases from V and 0 bases from J, leaving 14 bases between. Germline V lookup: CDR1 SGDLS, CDR2 YYNGEE. This CDR3 comprises 16 residues. In nucleotides, the CDR3 is TGTGCCAGCAGCCCTCAGGGTGGAAACTCTGGAAACACCATATATTTT. Its translation is CASSPQGGNSGNTIYF.

This clonotype was observed a handful of times. This chain links TRBV9 with TRBJ2-1; 12 nucleotides line up with TRBD2. The CDR3 length is 16 residues. Germline assignment: CDR1 SGDLS and CDR2 YYNGEE. The trim removed 4 bases at V and 1 base at J, leaving 3 bases unmatched. The CDR3 bases are TGTGCCAGCAGCACAACTAGCGGGAGGTCCTACAATGAGCAGTTCTTC. Translated: CASSTTSGRSYNEQFF.

By sample share, this clonotype is medium-sized. The genes are TRBV9 and TRBJ2-2; 8 bases map to TRBD1. V shed 4 bases and J 4 bases; nucleotides not matched to a gene: 6. Germline V gives CDR1 SGDLS, CDR2 YYNGEE. The CDR3 spans 15 residues. The CDR3 reads CASSLRQGPTGELFF. The DNA of the CDR3 is TGTGCCAGCAGCCTTCGACAGGGGCCCACCGGGGAGCTGTTTTTT. Complete variable domain (other parts from reference TRBV9 and TRBJ2-2): DSGVTQTPKHLITATGQRVTLRCSPRSGDLSVYWYQQSLDQGLQFLIQYYNGEERAKGNILERFSAQQFPDLHSELNLSSLELGDSALYFCASSLRQGPTGELFFGEGSRLTVL.

This clonotype was recorded many times. J is TRBJ2-7 and V is TRBV9; D unresolved. V shed 4 bases and J shed 1 base, with 12 bases lying between them. Germline V gives CDR1 SGDLS, CDR2 YYNGEE. The CDR3 is 14 residues long. CDR3 nucleotide sequence: TGTGCCAGCAGCCCCCAGCAACAGTCCTACGAGCAGTACTTC. Amino acid sequence: CASSPQQQSYEQYF.

At least ten counts were recorded for this clonotype. The rearrangement joins TRBV9 to TRBJ2-3; perhaps TRBD2 as D (6 bases). Germline V gene lookup returns CDR1 SGDLS and CDR2 YYNGEE. Trimming took off 0 bases at V and 0 bases at J, with 14 bases between the two ends. The CDR3 is 17 residues long. CDR3 residues: CASSVGMTSPSTDTQYF. DNA of the CDR3: TGTGCCAGCAGCGTAGGGATGACTAGTCCTAGCACAGATACGCAGTATTTT. The variable domain in full, with the rest retrieved from reference TRBV9 and TRBJ2-3, is DSGVTQTPKHLITATGQRVTLRCSPRSGDLSVYWYQQSLDQGLQFLIQYYNGEERAKGNILERFSAQQFPDLHSELNLSSLELGDSALYFCASSVGMTSPSTDTQYFGPGTRLTVL.

This clonotype counts as medium-sized. The rearrangement links TRBV9 to TRBJ1-2; a weak D match, TRBD1 (6 bases). CDR3 size: 15 residues. Trimming left V 0 bases short and J 4 bases short, with 13 bases between. Germline loops: CDR1 SGDLS, CDR2 YYNGEE. CDR3 region: CASSVGTGTSYGYTF. CDR3 coding DNA: TGTGCCAGCAGCGTAGGAACCGGGACAAGCTATGGCTACACCTTC. Filled out from reference TRBV9 and TRBJ1-2, the complete variable domain reads DSGVTQTPKHLITATGQRVTLRCSPRSGDLSVYWYQQSLDQGLQFLIQYYNGEERAKGNILERFSAQQFPDLHSELNLSSLELGDSALYFCASSVGTGTSYGYTFGSGTRLTVV.

This clonotype was recorded many times. CDR3 sequence reads: CASSYTGTSAYNEQFF. The CDR3 DNA reads TGTGCCAGCAGTTACACCGGGACTAGCGCGTACAATGAGCAGTTCTTC. This chain connects TRBV9 to TRBJ2-1; 10 bases map to TRBD2. Trimming at V came to 5 bases and at J to 4 bases, leaving 9 bases not matched to a gene. Looked up from germline, CDR1 is SGDLS and CDR2 is YYNGEE. The CDR3 runs to 16 residues.

The table lists this clonotype with many counts. This chain links TRBV9 with TRBJ1-1, with a tentative D call TRBD1 (6 bases). From germline, CDR1 is SGDLS and CDR2 YYNGEE. With 3 bases removed from V and 5 bases from J, the gap between germline ends came to 11 bases. This CDR3 is 13 amino acids long. CDR3 residues: CASSAGGRTEAFF. In DNA, the CDR3 is TGTGCCAGCAGCGCGGGGGGCCGGACTGAAGCTTTCTTT. Looking up the rest from reference TRBV9 and TRBJ1-1 gives the full variable domain: DSGVTQTPKHLITATGQRVTLRCSPRSGDLSVYWYQQSLDQGLQFLIQYYNGEERAKGNILERFSAQQFPDLHSELNLSSLELGDSALYFCASSAGGRTEAFFGQGTRLTVV.